This T cell receptor (beta chain) was sequenced in a study of patients and donors after allogeneic stem cell transplantation. The germline V gene has CDR1 DFQATT and CDR2 SNEGSKA (reference sequence). The CDR3 contains 15 residues. Trimming removed 2 bases at V and 1 base at J, with 12 bases between. One entry per CDR3 protein results from TCRdb running MiXCR on the RT-PCR reads. The table lists about a million distinct CDR3 sequences, under 20% of them singletons. This clonotype was picked up many times. The chain recombines TRBV20-1 with TRBJ2-1, with D unclear. Sequenced sample: blood, either unsorted or a sorted T cell fraction (not recorded which). This TCR was sampled from a human donor who was either an allogeneic HSCT recipient or a stem cell or donor lymphocyte infusion donor (not recorded which). It is not recorded whose cells these are; they may come from a transplant donor. The CDR3 sequence is CSARYLGGSYNEQFF. The DNA of the CDR3 is TGCAGTGCTAGATATCTTGGCGGATCCTACAATGAGCAGTTCTTC.